These 22 T cell receptor beta chains originate from one sample sequenced in a study of cytomegalovirus exposure and HLA in healthy donors. This PCR relied on a set of 60 Vbeta primers and 13 Jbeta primers. The table came from immunoSEQ multiplex PCR; TCRdb's copy has only in-frame clones and leaves some out. In all, the sample yields 150,000 to 200,000 clones. The source material was PBMCs. These TCRs come from a boy under 18 in good health and CMV-seronegative.

This chain links TRBV5-1 with TRBJ1-1; maybe TRBD1 (5 bases). This CDR3 is built from 13 residues. Deletions cut 5 bases from V and 1 base from J, with 9 bases between. Germline V lookup: CDR1 SGHRS, CDR2 YFSETQ. The CDR3: CASSQDRNTEAFF. The DNA of the CDR3 is TGCGCCAGCAGTCAAGACAGGAACACTGAAGCTTTCTTT.

The chain has TRBV4-1 and TRBJ1-6, with D uncertain. V was cut by 4 bases and J by 7 bases, with 5 bases left in between. This CDR3 is built from 12 residues. Germline V gene data show CDR1 as MGHRA and CDR2 as YSYEKL. The CDR3 loop reads CASSLRNSPLHF. The CDR3 DNA reads as TGCGCCAGCAGCCTGAGAAATTCACCCCTCCACTTT.

The chain recombines TRBV7-9 with TRBJ1-1, with a weak D call TRBD1 (6 bases). Trimming removed 5 bases at V and 1 base at J, with 20 bases between. CDR1 and CDR2 from the germline V gene are SEHNR and FQNEAQ (reference sequence). The CDR3 sequence is 17 residues long. The CDR3 here is CASSRLGQPKTNTEAFF. The CDR3 nucleotides are TGTGCCAGCAGCCGCCTTGGACAGCCTAAAACGAACACTGAAGCTTTCTTT.

The chain carries TRBV7-2 and TRBJ2-5; 7 nucleotides align to TRBD2. Germline V gene lookup returns CDR1 SGHTA and CDR2 FQGNSA. J gave up 3 bases and V 1 base, and 2 bases lay outside the gene matches. The CDR3 spans 14 residues. The CDR3 DNA reads TGTGCCAGCAGCTTAGTGACTAGCAAAGAGACCCAGTACTTC. It yields the protein CASSLVTSKETQYF. The whole variable domain, remainder taken from reference TRBV7-2 and TRBJ2-5, is GAGVSQSPSNKVTEKGKDVELRCDPISGHTALYWYRQSLGQGLEFLIYFQGNSAPDKSGLPSDRFSAERTGGSVSTLTIQRTQQEDSAVYLCASSLVTSKETQYFGPGTRLLVL.

The CDR3 nucleotides are TGTGCCAGCAGTTACTCGATCGGGAGCTCCTACGAGCAGTACTTC. Translated: CASSYSIGSSYEQYF. The gene calls are TRBV6-5 and TRBJ2-5, with a weak D call TRBD2 (6 bases). The J call may be mistaken, given a closer DNA end match to TRBJ2-7. Germline CDR1 is MNHEY and CDR2 is SVGAGI. This CDR3 is built from 15 residues.

The chain combines TRBV18 with TRBJ1-6, with TRBD1 matching 9 bases. Trimming took 6 bases from V and 7 from J; bases not matched to a gene: 4. Germline V gives CDR1 KGHSH, CDR2 LQKENI. This CDR3 region has 14 residues. CDR3 protein: CASSRDRENSPLHF. The CDR3, as DNA: TGTGCCAGCTCGCGGGACAGGGAAAATTCACCCCTCCACTTT.

This rearrangement joins TRBV5-4 to TRBJ1-3, with D uncertain. The CDR3 spans 15 residues. Trimming removed 4 bases at V and 0 bases at J, with 11 bases between. Germline CDR1 and CDR2: SGHNT and YYREEE (reference sequence). The CDR3, as DNA: TGTGCCAGCAGCCAGGAGGCCAGCTCTGGAAACACCATATATTTT. Translating it yields CASSQEASSGNTIYF.

The chain recombines TRBV9 with TRBJ1-1; 7 positions match TRBD1. This CDR3 contains 15 residues. Per the germline V gene, CDR1 is SGDLS and CDR2 is YYNGEE. Germline trimming cut 3 bases from V and 11 bases from J; bases unmatched to any gene: 16. CDR3 coding DNA: TGTGCCAGCAGCGCCATTCAGGGGAAAGGGGGCGCGGCTTTCTTT. Protein product: CASSAIQGKGGAAFF.

CDR3 DNA sequence: TGCGCCAGCAGCCAGTACCAAGCTCAAGAGACCCAGTACTTC. Amino acids: CASSQYQAQETQYF. The chain links TRBV4-3 to TRBJ2-5; D not resolved. Germline V gene data show CDR1 as LGHNA and CDR2 as YSLEER. Trimming left V 3 bases short and J 2 bases short, with 10 bases between. The CDR3 length is 14 residues.

The chain couples TRBV5-6 to TRBJ2-6, with D possibly TRBD2 on 5 matching bases. The CDR3 has 18 residues. Looked up from germline, CDR1 is SGHDT and CDR2 is YYEEEE. Between the trimmed V and J ends, which lost 6 bases and 4 bases, there was a span of 23 bases. In nucleotides, the CDR3 is TGTGCCAGCAACTCCGCCGCCCCGGGAATGGGAGGGGCCAACGTCCTGACTTTC. This gives the protein CASNSAAPGMGGANVLTF.

V gene TRBV16 combines with J gene TRBJ1-2; TRBD1 agrees at 8 bases. CDR1 and CDR2 (germline): KGHSY, FQNENV. The CDR3 totals 15 residues. The V and J ends lost 4 bases and 4 bases, in that order; junction bases with no gene match: 8. The chain's CDR3 is CASSLQGAGRYGYTF. The CDR3 nucleotides are TGTGCCAGCAGCCTTCAGGGGGCAGGTCGCTATGGCTACACCTTC. Using reference TRBV16 and TRBJ1-2 for the parts outside the CDR3, the full variable domain is GEEVAQTPKHLVRGEGQKAKLYCAPIKGHSYVFWYQQVLKNEFKFLISFQNENVFDETGMPKERFSAKCLPNSPCSLEIQATKLEDSAVYFCASSLQGAGRYGYTFGSGTRLTVV.

V is TRBV6-6 and J is TRBJ2-1, with 7 bases lining up with TRBD2. The J segment lost 1 base and the V segment lost 8 bases, leaving 5 bases of the junction unmatched. The CDR3 has 14 residues. Germline lookup yields CDR1 MNHNY and CDR2 SVGAGI (reference sequence). The chain's CDR3 is CASGPGGSYNEQFF. The CDR3 DNA reads TGTGCCAGCGGGCCGGGGGGTTCCTACAATGAGCAGTTCTTC.

The chain employs TRBV29-1 and TRBJ2-5; TRBD2 matches 7 bases. The J call may be wrong; the DNA end is better matched by TRBJ2-7. Germline loops: CDR1 SQVTM, CDR2 ANQGSEA. The CDR3 covers 14 residues. The CDR3 DNA sequence: TGCAGCGTTGGCCAGCGGGGCCGGGCTGACGAGCAGTACTTC. Protein sequence: CSVGQRGRADEQYF.

The gene calls are TRBV2 and TRBJ2-7; D ambiguous. CDR1 and CDR2 from the germline V gene are SNHLY and FYNNEI. This CDR3 comprises 12 residues. V was shortened by 9 bases and J by 2 bases, with 11 bases between the two germline ends. CDR3 protein: CARLTRTYEQYF. The CDR3 bases are TGTGCCAGGCTGACGAGGACCTACGAGCAGTACTTC.

This sequence joins TRBV7-9 and TRBJ2-4, with 9 bases identical to TRBD2. The junction had 3 bases not matched to a gene; V was cut back by 5 bases and J by 1 base. Germline-derived CDR1 and CDR2 are SEHNR and FQNEAQ (reference sequence). The CDR3 is 15 residues long. The chain's CDR3 is CASSGTSTAKNIQYF. The CDR3, as DNA: TGTGCCAGCAGCGGGACTAGCACCGCCAAAAACATTCAGTACTTC.

The chain has TRBV27 and TRBJ1-5; a possible D gene is TRBD1 (6 bases). Per the germline V gene, CDR1 is MNHEY and CDR2 is SMNVEV (reference sequence). The V end lost 4 bases, the J end lost 2 bases, and 12 bases lay between the germline ends. The CDR3 contains 15 residues. CDR3 DNA: TGTGCCAGCAGTTGGTCCAGGGGCGGCAATCAGCCCCAGCATTTT. Amino acid sequence: CASSWSRGGNQPQHF.

This sequence joins TRBV7-8 and TRBJ2-5; TRBD2 agrees at 13 bases. The junction had 6 bases not matched to a gene; V was cut back by 4 bases and J by 4 bases. This CDR3 is 16 amino acids long. Germline CDR1 and CDR2: SGHVS and FQNEAQ. CDR3 amino acids: CASSSTSGGAGETQYF. The CDR3 DNA reads as TGTGCCAGCAGCTCCACTAGCGGGGGGGCTGGAGAGACCCAGTACTTC.

This sequence joins TRBV7-2 and TRBJ2-4, with 7 nucleotides matching TRBD1. The CDR3 loop spans 12 amino acids. Germline CDR1 and CDR2: SGHTA and FQGNSA. V gave up 5 bases and J gave up 9 bases; unmatched junction bases: 4. Here the CDR3 DNA reads TGTGCCAGCAGCCAAGGGACAGTCATTCAGTACTTC. As protein: CASSQGTVIQYF. Combining the CDR3 with reference TRBV7-2 and TRBJ2-4 gives the whole variable domain GAGVSQSPSNKVTEKGKDVELRCDPISGHTALYWYRQSLGQGLEFLIYFQGNSAPDKSGLPSDRFSAERTGGSVSTLTIQRTQQEDSAVYLCASSQGTVIQYFGAGTRLSVL.

The chain recombines TRBV7-2 with TRBJ1-3; D may be TRBD1 (5 bases). This CDR3 spans 15 amino acids. Germline-derived CDR1 and CDR2 are SGHTA and FQGNSA. The ends were cut back, 5 bases at V and 2 bases at J, with 13 bases in the middle. The CDR3 DNA is TGTGCCAGCAGCCAATCCCTGACAGCTGGAAACACCATATATTTT. Protein sequence: CASSQSLTAGNTIYF.

The chain links TRBV19 to TRBJ2-5; 12 bases agree with TRBD2. Germline loops: CDR1 LNHDA, CDR2 SQIVND (reference sequence). The length of the CDR3 is 15 residues. With V trimmed by 7 bases and J by 5 bases, 8 bases remained unmatched. The CDR3 DNA reads TGTGCCAGTAATAAAGGACTAGCGGGGTCGGAGACCCAGTACTTC. Translating it yields CASNKGLAGSETQYF.

V gene TRBV7-9 combines with J gene TRBJ2-1; possibly TRBD2 for D (5 bases). Trimming took 8 bases from V and 2 from J, leaving 16 bases between them. This CDR3 is built from 15 residues. The V gene's germline CDR1 is SEHNR and CDR2 FQNEAQ (reference sequence). The CDR3 nucleotides read TGTGCCAGCTTCCCAGCGGTTAGTCCCTACAATGAGCAGTTCTTC. It yields the protein CASFPAVSPYNEQFF.

CDR3 protein: CASSLRDQPQHF. In nucleotides, the CDR3 is TGTGCCAGCAGTTTACGAGATCAGCCCCAGCATTTT. V usage is TRBV27 and J usage is TRBJ1-5; no firm D call. CDR3 length equals 12 residues. Germline V gene data show CDR1 as MNHEY and CDR2 as SMNVEV (reference sequence). Trimming took off 2 bases at V and 5 bases at J, with 4 bases between the two ends.